The 20 T cell receptor beta chains below come from one sample, sequenced in a study of control samples from healthy donors and cancer patients. This table comes from immunoSEQ multiplex PCR, and its TCRdb copy is limited to in-frame clones, with some not included. The repertoire consists of roughly 120,000 clones, with about 95% occurring once and the leading ten covering 3.6%. Sequencing was performed on blood. The receptors derive from a man aged 30 to 45 in good health.

This CDR3 is CASSIGSFSYEQYF. As DNA, the CDR3 is TGTGCCAGTAGTATAGGGTCCTTCTCCTACGAGCAGTACTTC. The rearrangement links TRBV19 to TRBJ2-7, with D uncertain. Deletions cut 1 base from V and 0 bases from J, with 7 bases between. The CDR3 length is 14 residues. Germline-derived CDR1 and CDR2 are LNHDA and SQIVND (reference sequence).

The chain is built from TRBV5-5 and TRBJ1-3; D not resolved. The germline V gene has CDR1 SGHKS and CDR2 YYEKEE (reference sequence). This CDR3 contains 14 residues. V lost 1 base and J 2 bases, leaving 7 bases between the germline ends. Here the CDR3 reads CASSLLGTGNTIYF. The CDR3 nucleotides are TGTGCCAGCAGCTTGTTGGGTACTGGAAACACCATATATTTT.

The CDR3 sequence is CASSQVGIPQGEQYF. The CDR3 nucleotides read TGCGCCAGCAGCCAAGTTGGTATCCCCCAGGGTGAGCAGTACTTC. The chain combines TRBV4-3 with TRBJ2-7, with a weak D call TRBD1 (5 bases). Germline loops: CDR1 LGHNA, CDR2 YSLEER. CDR3 length: 15 residues. The V end lost 1 base, the J end lost 7 bases, and 17 bases lay between the germline ends.

This chain links TRBV7-9 with TRBJ1-3; D remains unclear. Germline V gene data show CDR1 as SEHNR and CDR2 as FQNEAQ (reference sequence). The CDR3 loop spans 14 amino acids. The V end lost 1 base, the J end lost 4 bases, and 8 bases lay between the germline ends. The DNA of the CDR3 is TGTGCCAGCAGCTTAGTGGTCAGAGGAAACACCATATATTTT. It is translated as CASSLVVRGNTIYF. Using reference TRBV7-9 and TRBJ1-3 for the parts outside the CDR3, the full variable domain is DTGVSQNPRHKITKRGQNVTFRCDPISEHNRLYWYRQTLGQGPEFLTYFQNEAQLEKSRLLSDRFSAERPKGSFSTLEIQRTEQGDSAMYLCASSLVVRGNTIYFGEGSWLTVV.

CDR3: CASSEFPGQGVNTGELFF. The CDR3 DNA follows: TGTGCCAGCAGTGAATTCCCGGGACAGGGCGTCAACACCGGGGAGCTGTTTTTT. This sequence joins TRBV2 and TRBJ2-2, with 9 positions matching TRBD1. CDR3 length equals 18 residues. V was clipped by 2 bases and J by 2 bases; unmatched bases: 9. Germline assignment: CDR1 SNHLY and CDR2 FYNNEI.

The chain uses TRBV19 and TRBJ1-5, with 9 positions matching TRBD1. This CDR3 spans 13 amino acids. Trimming took 7 bases from V and 5 from J; bases not matched to a gene: 3. Germline V gene lookup returns CDR1 LNHDA and CDR2 SQIVND (reference sequence). CDR3 region: CASTGTGYQPQHF. For the CDR3, the DNA is TGTGCCAGTACAGGGACAGGGTATCAGCCCCAGCATTTT.

This clone was counted a few times. The J gene is TRBJ2-1, the V gene TRBV6-5; TRBD1 agrees at 10 bases. The trim removed 2 bases at V and 6 bases at J, leaving 7 bases unmatched. The CDR3 has 16 residues. The V gene's germline CDR1 is MNHEY and CDR2 SVGAGI. The CDR3 protein is CASSYRGQGIANEQFF. The CDR3 DNA reads as TGTGCCAGCAGTTACCGGGGACAGGGGATCGCCAATGAGCAGTTCTTC.

V is TRBV7-6 and J is TRBJ2-1; D gene unclear. CDR3 length: 15 residues. From germline, CDR1 is SGHVS and CDR2 FNYEAQ. Between the trimmed V and J ends, which lost 1 base and 6 bases, there was a span of 13 bases. CDR3 DNA sequence: TGTGCCAGCAGCTTAGAGCTCAGGTATTCCAATGAGCAGTTCTTC. Protein: CASSLELRYSNEQFF.

This chain links TRBV29-1 with TRBJ1-5; D is unresolved. The germline V gene encodes CDR1 SQVTM and CDR2 ANQGSEA. This CDR3 is 15 amino acids long. The V and J ends lost 4 bases and 7 bases respectively, with 20 bases between them. The CDR3 DNA reads TGCAGCGTTGGGGAAGGGTTACTTGGGCGACAGCCCCAGCATTTT. Translating gives CSVGEGLLGRQPQHF.

The V and J genes are TRBV3-1 (or the pseudogene TRBV3-2) and TRBJ1-2; D is possibly TRBD1 (5 bases). Germline values: CDR1 LGHDT, CDR2 YNNKEL (reference sequence). The V end was cut by 1 base, the J end by 8 bases, with 17 bases between. This CDR3 has 15 residues. The CDR3 bases are TGTGCCAGCAGCCAAGCTCTTGGTAGGGGTGGAGGCTACACCTTC. Translating it yields CASSQALGRGGGYTF.

In DNA form, the CDR3 reads TGTGCCAGCAGCTTGGGTCCAGGCACTAACTATGGCTACACCTTC. Translating gives CASSLGPGTNYGYTF. The genes are TRBV5-5 and TRBJ1-2; D is undetermined. This CDR3 is built from 15 residues. V dropped 0 bases and J dropped 0 bases, with 9 bases sitting between them. Germline V gene data show CDR1 as SGHKS and CDR2 as YYEKEE (reference sequence).

This chain uses TRBV13 with TRBJ1-1, with a tentative D call TRBD1 (5 bases). V was shortened by 2 bases and J by 5 bases, with 12 bases between the two germline ends. From germline, CDR1 is PRHDT and CDR2 FYEKMQ (reference sequence). CDR3 length: 14 amino acids. DNA for the CDR3: TGTGCCAGCAGCTTACGCGGGGCTAGAACTGAAGCTTTCTTT. It is translated as CASSLRGARTEAFF. Full variable domain (rest looked up from reference TRBV13 and TRBJ1-1): AAGVIQSPRHLIKEKRETATLKCYPIPRHDTVYWYQQGPGQDPQFLISFYEKMQSDKGSIPDRFSAQQFSDYHSELNMSSLELGDSALYFCASSLRGARTEAFFGQGTRLTVV.

This clone was recorded only once. The gene calls are TRBV27 and TRBJ1-2; 8 bases match TRBD1. The CDR3 loop spans 15 amino acids. Trimming took 3 bases from V and 4 from J; bases not matched to a gene: 7. The germline V gene has CDR1 MNHEY and CDR2 SMNVEV (reference sequence). CDR3 coding DNA: TGTGCCAGCAGTTTTTCCGGGACAGGTCGCTATGGCTACACCTTC. It specifies CASSFSGTGRYGYTF.

The chain has TRBV4-1 and TRBJ2-2, with 12 bases lining up with TRBD1. In germline, CDR1 is MGHRA, CDR2 YSYEKL. CDR3 length: 16 amino acids. V trimming: 0 bases; J trimming: 9 bases; junction bases outside the gene matches: 5. DNA for the CDR3: TGCGCCAGCAGCCAAGATTGGGGACAGGGGGCCAGGGAGCTGTTTTTT. This codes for CASSQDWGQGARELFF.

V gene TRBV11-1 combines with J gene TRBJ2-7; 8 nucleotides align to TRBD1. After removal of 2 bases from V and 3 bases from J, the junction contained 3 bases not matched to a gene. Germline values: CDR1 SGHAT, CDR2 FQDESV (reference sequence). The CDR3 is 14 amino acids. The CDR3 DNA reads as TGTGCCAGCAGCTTACAGGGGGCTAGCTACGAGCAGTACTTC. This sequence encodes CASSLQGASYEQYF.

Here the CDR3 reads CASSLSGGTEAFF. The CDR3 DNA sequence: TGTGCCAGCAGTCTGTCAGGCGGAACTGAAGCTTTCTTT. The genes are TRBV27 and TRBJ1-1; D gene uncertain. The length of the CDR3 is 13 residues. Germline V gives CDR1 MNHEY, CDR2 SMNVEV (reference sequence). V lost 5 bases and J lost 5, with 12 bases in between.

J is TRBJ2-1 and V is TRBV19, with TRBD1 matching 9 bases. The germline V gene encodes CDR1 LNHDA and CDR2 SQIVND (reference sequence). Trimming took 3 bases from V and 4 from J; bases not matched to a gene: 1. This CDR3 comprises 14 residues. CDR3 coding DNA: TGTGCCAGTAGTATGGGACAGGGATACAATGAGCAGTTCTTC. Protein: CASSMGQGYNEQFF.

The V call is TRBV12-5, the J call TRBJ1-5, with 8 positions matching TRBD1. V was clipped by 10 bases and J by 6 bases; unmatched bases: 5. The CDR3 runs 12 residues. The V gene's germline CDR1 is LGHNT and CDR2 FRNRAP. The CDR3 region has the DNA TGTGCTACCCAGGGGGCCGGTCAGCCCCAGCATTTT. It yields the protein CATQGAGQPQHF.

The V call is TRBV7-8, the J call TRBJ1-5; TRBD1 matches at 7 bases. Germline assignment: CDR1 SGHVS and CDR2 FQNEAQ. The V and J ends lost 5 bases and 2 bases, in that order; junction bases with no gene match: 9. The CDR3 has 16 amino acids. The CDR3 bases are TGTGCCAGCAGCAAACAGGGGACGGTAGGCAATCAGCCCCAGCATTTT. It codes for CASSKQGTVGNQPQHF.

The chain links TRBV14 to TRBJ2-2; 7 bases map to TRBD1. This CDR3 spans 16 amino acids. In germline, CDR1 is SGHDN, CDR2 FVKESK. Trimming cost V 4 bases and J 4 bases; bases outside gene matches: 9. CDR3: CASSPGTARGTGELFF. In DNA, the CDR3 is TGTGCCAGCAGCCCCGGGACAGCTCGAGGCACCGGGGAGCTGTTTTTT.